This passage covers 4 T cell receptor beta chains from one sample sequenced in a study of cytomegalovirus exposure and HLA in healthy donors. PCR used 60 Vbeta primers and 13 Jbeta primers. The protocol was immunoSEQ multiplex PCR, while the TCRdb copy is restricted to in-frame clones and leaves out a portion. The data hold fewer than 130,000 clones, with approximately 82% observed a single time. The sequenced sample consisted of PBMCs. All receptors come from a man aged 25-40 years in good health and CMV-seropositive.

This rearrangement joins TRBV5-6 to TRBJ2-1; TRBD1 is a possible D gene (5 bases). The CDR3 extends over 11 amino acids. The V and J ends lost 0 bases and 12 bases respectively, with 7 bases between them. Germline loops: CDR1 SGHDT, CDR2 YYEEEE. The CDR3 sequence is CASSLGRGQFF. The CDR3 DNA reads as TGTGCCAGCAGCTTGGGTAGGGGGCAGTTCTTC.

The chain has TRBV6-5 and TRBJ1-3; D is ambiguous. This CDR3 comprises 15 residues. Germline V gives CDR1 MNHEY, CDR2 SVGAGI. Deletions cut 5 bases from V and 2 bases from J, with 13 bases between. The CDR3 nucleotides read TGTGCCAGCAGTGCCCAACACGGGACTGGAAACACCATATATTTT. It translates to CASSAQHGTGNTIYF.

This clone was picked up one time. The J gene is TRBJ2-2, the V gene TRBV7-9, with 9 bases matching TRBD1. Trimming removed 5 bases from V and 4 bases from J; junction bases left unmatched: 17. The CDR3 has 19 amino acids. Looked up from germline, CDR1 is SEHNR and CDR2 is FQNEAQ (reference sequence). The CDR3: CASSPPGQGVGGGTGELFF. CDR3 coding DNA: TGTGCCAGCAGCCCCCCGGGACAGGGTGTAGGAGGTGGCACCGGGGAGCTGTTTTTT.

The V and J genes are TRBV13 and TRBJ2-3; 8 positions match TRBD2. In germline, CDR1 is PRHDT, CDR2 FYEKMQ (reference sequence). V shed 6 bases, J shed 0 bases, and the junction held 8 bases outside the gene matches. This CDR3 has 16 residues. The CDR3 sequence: CASRPSPGGSTDTQYF. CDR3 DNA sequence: TGTGCCAGCAGACCGAGCCCGGGGGGGAGCACAGATACGCAGTATTTT.